What follows are 29 T cell receptor beta chains derived from one specimen sequenced in a study of T-cell memory formation after mild COVID-19. TCRdb reprocessed the 5' RACE reads with MiXCR, giving one entry per CDR3 protein. Of some 600,000 distinct CDR3 sequences in the sample, 15% to 20% were seen once. Sequencing input: PBMCs or a T cell subset sorted from them (not recorded which). Receptor source: an adult woman who had mild COVID-19 (a few samples of this study predate the infection). Cell type and time point are not known.

This sequence joins TRBV18 and TRBJ2-1; 10 bases are a match to TRBD2. V was pared by 4 bases and J by 9 bases, with 6 bases of the junction left unmatched. The CDR3 has 14 amino acids. Per germline, CDR1 KGHSH and CDR2 LQKENI. Here the CDR3 DNA reads TGTGCCAGCTCACAGCGGGAGGGCCGGGTTGAGCAGTTCTTC. Amino acids: CASSQREGRVEQFF.

This clonotype showed up just a few times. The gene calls are TRBV11-3 and TRBJ1-1; the D gene is possibly TRBD1 (6 bases). This CDR3 has 16 residues. Germline V gene sequence: CDR1 SGHNT, CDR2 YENEEA. Deletions cut 2 bases from V and 0 bases from J, with 13 bases between. CDR3 DNA sequence: TGTGCCAGCAGCTTATTCGCCGGACAGCTGAACACTGAAGCTTTCTTT. Residues: CASSLFAGQLNTEAFF. The full variable domain, in which reference TRBV11-3 and TRBJ1-1 provide the parts outside the CDR3, is EAGVVQSPRYKIIEKKQPVAFWCNPISGHNTLYWYLQNLGQGPELLIRYENEEAVDDSQLPKDRFSAERLKGVDSTLKIQPAELGDSAVYLCASSLFAGQLNTEAFFGQGTRLTVV.

The DNA of the CDR3 is TGTGCCAGCAAGGGAACAGGGGGCGCCCCAAGAGAGACCCAGTACTTC. Encoded protein: CASKGTGGAPRETQYF. This chain connects TRBV6-5 to TRBJ2-5, with 9 bases aligning to TRBD1. There are 16 residues in the CDR3. V dropped 7 bases and J dropped 4; count of bases not matched to a gene: 13. Germline V gene lookup returns CDR1 MNHEY and CDR2 SVGAGI.

The chain has TRBV5-1 and TRBJ1-1; 8 positions match TRBD1. With 2 bases clipped from V and 1 base from J, the junction kept 4 bases outside the gene matches. The CDR3 length is 15 residues. Looked up from germline, CDR1 is SGHRS and CDR2 is YFSETQ. The CDR3 region is CASSFGQGSNTEAFF. The CDR3 bases are TGCGCCAGCAGCTTCGGACAGGGTTCGAACACTGAAGCTTTCTTT.

This clonotype was detected only a few times. The chain combines TRBV4-1 with TRBJ1-2; D uncertain. Germline V gives CDR1 MGHRA, CDR2 YSYEKL. The CDR3 is made up of 14 amino acids. The V and J ends lost 3 bases and 4 bases respectively, with 12 bases between them. CDR3 in amino acids: CASSQVGEGYGYTF. DNA of the CDR3: TGCGCCAGCAGCCAGGTCGGAGAGGGCTATGGCTACACCTTC.

This clonotype was detected a few times. V gene TRBV5-4 combines with J gene TRBJ1-1; 8 bases fit TRBD1. Losses at the gene ends were 3 bases for V and 4 bases for J; bases not matched to a gene: 5. The CDR3 runs to 14 residues. Germline CDR1 SGHNT, CDR2 YYREEE (reference sequence). The CDR3 coding sequence is TGTGCCAGCAGCTCAACAGGGGGTTCCACTGAAGCTTTCTTT. Residues: CASSSTGGSTEAFF.

This clonotype has more than one count but fewer than ten. This may stem from a read error, because a much larger clone lies one nucleotide away. Here the CDR3 reads CASRSGYEQYF. The CDR3 DNA follows: TGTGCCAGCAGATCCGGGTACGAGCAGTACTTC. This rearrangement joins TRBV7-9 to TRBJ2-7, with D unresolved. Germline V CDR1 and CDR2: SEHNR, FQNEAQ (reference sequence). The V gene lost 6 bases and the J gene lost 4 bases, with 7 bases spanning the gap. CDR3 length equals 11 residues.

With regard to this clonotype: The CDR3 ends on some other residue instead of the conserved phenylalanine or tryptophan, so this is likely a read error. The DNA is left out, because the CDR3 cannot be placed on it with certainty; the CDR3 is given as TCRdb lists it. The J gene is TRBJ1-2, the V gene TRBV21-1. TRBV21-1 is designated a pseudogene. The CDR3 has 19 amino acids, counting both end residues. The CDR3 here is CASSKVPQVRPGSNYGYTL.

CDR3: CATRDSLNIQYF. DNA of the CDR3: TGTGCCACCAGGGACAGTTTAAACATTCAGTACTTC. The chain is built from TRBV15 and TRBJ2-4, with D perhaps matching TRBD1 (6 bases). The CDR3 runs 12 residues. Trimming took off 6 bases at V and 6 bases at J, with 9 bases between the two ends. Germline CDR1 LNHNV, CDR2 YYDKDF (reference sequence).

This clonotype was detected only a few times. The genes are TRBV7-2 and TRBJ2-2; 12 nucleotides align to TRBD2. The CDR3 consists of 17 residues. Germline V gene data show CDR1 as SGHTA and CDR2 as FQGNSA. V lost 1 base to trimming and J lost 8 bases; unmatched junction nucleotides: 8. The CDR3 loop reads CASSLVGRTSGIGELFF. CDR3 nucleotides: TGTGCCAGCAGCTTAGTGGGACGGACTAGCGGGATAGGGGAGCTGTTTTTT.

The CDR3: CASSPTLRTGAGELFF. The CDR3 nucleotides read TGTGCCAGCAGCCCGACCCTAAGGACAGGGGCCGGGGAGCTGTTTTTT. The chain has TRBV3-1 and TRBJ2-2, with 9 bases identical to TRBD1. CDR3 length: 16 residues. Germline assignment: CDR1 LGHDT and CDR2 YNNKEL (reference sequence). V was pared by 4 bases and J by 6 bases, with 9 bases of the junction left unmatched.

There are a few counts of this clonotype. The chain employs TRBV10-3 and TRBJ2-7, with D perhaps matching TRBD1 or TRBD2 (6 bases each). The V and J ends lost 4 bases and 0 bases respectively, with 19 bases between them. Germline values: CDR1 ENHRY, CDR2 SYGVKD. The CDR3 has 17 amino acids. CDR3 loop: CAISGALEGGLSYEQYF. The CDR3 bases are TGTGCCATCAGTGGTGCCTTGGAGGGGGGCCTCTCCTACGAGCAGTACTTC.

This clonotype was seen more than once but under ten times. A read error may produce the germline difference seen at one junction end. The rearrangement joins TRBV5-1 to TRBJ2-7; 7 nucleotides line up with TRBD2. The CDR3 is 19 amino acids. Germline lookup yields CDR1 SGHRS and CDR2 YFSETQ. The DNA of the CDR3 is TGCGCCAGCAGCTTGGGAATGGGTTTCGCGGGAGCAGGGTCCTCCGAGCAGTACTTC. This encodes CASSLGMGFAGAGSSEQYF.

The V call is TRBV11-3, the J call TRBJ1-2; TRBD1 matches 8 bases. The V gene's germline CDR1 is SGHNT and CDR2 YENEEA. This CDR3 is 15 amino acids long. J gave up 2 bases and V 5 bases, and 7 bases lay outside the gene matches. CDR3 amino acids: CASSDRGAGNYGYTF. The CDR3 DNA is TGTGCCAGCAGCGACAGGGGCGCGGGAAACTATGGCTACACCTTC. Variable domain in full (rest from reference TRBV11-3 and TRBJ1-2): EAGVVQSPRYKIIEKKQPVAFWCNPISGHNTLYWYLQNLGQGPELLIRYENEEAVDDSQLPKDRFSAERLKGVDSTLKIQPAELGDSAVYLCASSDRGAGNYGYTFGSGTRLTVV.

This clonotype was picked up a small number of times. The chain links TRBV19 to TRBJ2-3; D remains ambiguous. This CDR3 spans 13 amino acids. Germline V CDR1 and CDR2: LNHDA, SQIVND (reference sequence). The ends were cut back, 3 bases at V and 3 bases at J, with 7 bases in the middle. DNA of the CDR3: TGTGCCAGTAGTATCAGAGTGACAGATACGCAGTATTTT. Its protein is CASSIRVTDTQYF. The entire variable domain, with the rest obtained from reference TRBV19 and TRBJ2-3, is as follows: DGGITQSPKYLFRKEGQNVTLSCEQNLNHDAMYWYRQDPGQGLRLIYYSQIVNDFQKGDIAEGYSVSREKKESFPLTVTSAQKNPTAFYLCASSIRVTDTQYFGPGTRLTVL.

The chain combines TRBV5-1 with TRBJ1-2; a weak D match, TRBD1 (6 bases). The germline gives CDR1 SGHRS, CDR2 YFSETQ. There are 16 residues in the CDR3. V was pared by 3 bases and J by 3 bases, with 18 bases between. The CDR3 region is CASSSPDRGGYYGYTF. The CDR3 nucleotides are TGCGCCAGCAGCTCGCCCGACCGAGGGGGGTACTATGGCTACACCTTC.

This clonotype was recorded at least ten times. The chain recombines TRBV4-2 with TRBJ1-1, with D unresolved. V was cut by 1 base and J by 5 bases, with 11 bases left in between. Germline loops: CDR1 LGHNA, CDR2 YNFKEQ. The CDR3 is 14 residues long. The CDR3, as DNA: TGTGCCAGCAGCCAAGGTCGTGCGGGGACTGAAGCTTTCTTT. Protein product: CASSQGRAGTEAFF.

This clonotype was seen more than once but under ten times. The genes are TRBV7-2 and TRBJ2-7, with D hard to call. The germline V gene has CDR1 SGHTA and CDR2 FQGNSA. Trimming stripped 5 bases from V and 4 bases from J, with 12 bases between. The CDR3 has 13 amino acids. CDR3 DNA: TGTGCCAGCAGCCCCCGAAATGAGTACGAGCAGTACTTC. Its protein product is CASSPRNEYEQYF.

The V gene is TRBV12-3 or TRBV12-4, the J gene TRBJ1-2; the D gene is possibly TRBD1 (5 bases). The CDR3 consists of 14 residues. V dropped 3 bases and J dropped 2 bases, with 10 bases sitting between them. The CDR3, as DNA: TGTGCCAGCAGTTTTTCCGGGGGGAACTATGGCTACACCTTC. As protein: CASSFSGGNYGYTF.

This clonotype was seen more than once but under ten times. The V and J genes are TRBV9 and TRBJ2-2, with D perhaps TRBD1 or TRBD2 (6 bases each). The CDR3 is 19 amino acids. V lost 3 bases to trimming and J lost 1 base, with 22 bases between them. Germline V gene sequence: CDR1 SGDLS, CDR2 YYNGEE. The CDR3 sequence is CASSEGGQNSFKNTGELFF. The CDR3 nucleotides read TGTGCCAGCAGCGAGGGAGGACAGAATTCCTTCAAGAACACCGGGGAGCTGTTTTTT.

This clonotype was observed a handful of times. The chain carries TRBV5-4 and TRBJ2-7; 7 bases fit TRBD1. The CDR3 extends over 13 amino acids. V dropped 5 bases and J dropped 6; count of bases not matched to a gene: 8. Germline CDR1 SGHNT, CDR2 YYREEE (reference sequence). CDR3 nucleotide sequence: TGTGCCAGCAGTCCGGGACAGCGTTTCGAGCAGTACTTC. Translation gives CASSPGQRFEQYF.

J is TRBJ2-1 and V is TRBV5-4, with 11 bases that match TRBD2. After removal of 1 base from V and 6 bases from J, the junction contained 6 bases not matched to a gene. Germline-derived CDR1 and CDR2 are SGHNT and YYREEE (reference sequence). This CDR3 has 16 amino acids. The CDR3 loop is CASSLLIGLAGNEQFF. CDR3 DNA sequence: TGTGCCAGCAGCTTGCTTATAGGACTAGCGGGCAATGAGCAGTTCTTC.

This clonotype was observed a handful of times. The CDR3 reads CASSTSGRETQYF. The CDR3, as DNA: TGTGCCAGCAGCACCTCAGGGCGGGAGACCCAGTACTTC. The rearrangement joins TRBV11-2 to TRBJ2-5, with D maybe TRBD1 (5 bases). There are 13 residues in the CDR3. Trimming shortened V by 5 bases and J by 5 bases, and 12 bases separated the two germline ends. Per germline, CDR1 SGHAT and CDR2 FQNNGV.

V usage is TRBV18 and J usage is TRBJ2-1; the D is unclear. The CDR3 consists of 16 residues. Deletions cut 1 base from V and 2 bases from J, with 12 bases between. Germline assignment: CDR1 KGHSH and CDR2 LQKENI. The chain's CDR3 is CASSPRERKPYNEQFF. In DNA, the CDR3 is TGTGCCAGCTCACCACGGGAACGGAAGCCCTACAATGAGCAGTTCTTC.

This clonotype has only a few counts. The genes are TRBV20-1 and TRBJ2-7; D unresolved. The CDR3 is 11 amino acids. Trimming removed 4 bases from V and 3 bases from J, with 7 bases in between. Germline CDR1 reads DFQATT; CDR2 reads SNEGSKA (reference sequence). CDR3 DNA: TGCAGTGCTATGTGGGGCTACGAGCAGTACTTC. It specifies CSAMWGYEQYF.

This clonotype has more than one count but fewer than ten. V and J are TRBV7-9 and TRBJ2-3; the D gene could be TRBD1 or TRBD2 (5 bases each). Trimming took 5 bases from V and 5 from J, leaving 14 bases between them. There are 14 residues in the CDR3. CDR1 is SEHNR, CDR2 FQNEAQ, per germline (reference sequence). CDR3 protein: CASSATWGKDTQYF. In DNA, the CDR3 is TGTGCCAGCAGCGCGACCTGGGGGAAAGATACGCAGTATTTT.

The CDR3 loop is CSALGFVGRTYEQYF. The CDR3 nucleotides are TGCAGCGCCTTGGGGTTCGTAGGGAGAACCTACGAGCAGTACTTC. The chain is built from TRBV29-1 and TRBJ2-7; TRBD2 might be the D (5 bases). Germline-derived CDR1 and CDR2 are SQVTM and ANQGSEA. The CDR3 spans 15 residues. Trimming removed 7 bases at V and 2 bases at J, with 21 bases between.

The gene calls are TRBV24-1 and TRBJ2-3; D ambiguous. Trimming stripped 0 bases from V and 0 bases from J, with 18 bases between. The CDR3 consists of 19 residues. Germline loops: CDR1 KGHDR, CDR2 SFDVKD. This CDR3 reads CATSDLGGTPLSSTDTQYF. CDR3 nucleotides: TGTGCCACCAGTGATTTGGGCGGAACTCCCCTCTCTAGCACAGATACGCAGTATTTT.

The chain links TRBV12-3 or TRBV12-4 to TRBJ1-2, with D uncertain. CDR3 length equals 14 residues. V was pared by 8 bases and J by 2 bases, with 15 bases between. This CDR3 reads CASAQDGRNYGYTF. The CDR3 nucleotides read TGTGCCAGCGCCCAAGACGGGAGAAACTATGGCTACACCTTC.